The entry that follows covers one T cell receptor (beta chain) sequence. Its antigen is still unknown. RNA amounts of about 0.5 to 1 ug underwent reverse transcription with random hexamers. The immunoSEQ assay covered 54 Vbeta and 13 Jbeta segments for CDR3. One entry per CDR3 protein, called by TCRdb with MiXCR from the immunoSEQ multiplex PCR reads. The sample contains more than 150,000 distinct CDR3 sequences, about 94% of which appear only once. The germline V and J ends were trimmed by 6 bases and 5 bases, with 13 bases remaining between them. Germline-derived CDR1 and CDR2 are SQVTM and ANQGSEA. CDR3 size: 12 residues. This sample was included in a study of CD8 T cells in Susac syndrome. TCR beta sequencing was performed on blood CD8+ and CD4+ T cells. It was negative isolation that provided the CD8+ and CD4+ T cells, whereas TEMRA cells were enriched by FACS. Whole-study findings and limits: Clonal expansion was absent from the CD4+ T cell repertoires in Susac syndrome.

The rearrangement joins TRBV29-1 to TRBJ1-2; D is perhaps TRBD1 (5 bases). The TCR originated in a human donor with Susac syndrome. Source material: CD4+ T cells from PBMCs. This CDR3 reads CSVGEGLYGYTF. CDR3 bases: TGCAGCGTGGGGGAGGGCCTATATGGCTACACCTTC.